These 22 T cell receptor beta chains were all obtained from the same sample, sequenced in a study of breast tumors, draining lymph nodes, adjacent tissues. In TCRdb, the multiplex PCR reads were re-called with MiXCR into one record per CDR3 protein. Of over 250,000 distinct CDR3 sequences listed, about 33% are singletons. Axillary draining lymph nodes of breast cancer patients supplied the node samples. The sample consisted of axillary lymph node tissue. Receptors originate from a female donor with breast cancer. Some clones in this sample may be carry-over from other donors' samples.

This clonotype was seen at least ten times. V gene TRBV4-1 combines with J gene TRBJ2-7; 8 bases agree with TRBD2. V was pared by 3 bases and J by 7 bases, with 14 bases of the junction left unmatched. CDR3 length equals 16 residues. Germline CDR1 reads MGHRA; CDR2 reads YSYEKL. The CDR3 is CASSHVMREVAGEQYF. CDR3 nucleotides: TGCGCCAGCAGCCATGTTATGCGGGAGGTGGCTGGGGAGCAGTACTTC.

Turning to this clonotype: The CDR3 ends on some other residue instead of the conserved phenylalanine or tryptophan, so this is likely a read error. The chain links TRBV29-1 to TRBJ2-1; tentatively, D is TRBD1 (5 bases). Germline V gives CDR1 SQVTM, CDR2 ANQGSEA. CDR3 length equals 14 residues. V shed 3 bases and J shed 4 bases, with 13 bases lying between them. CDR3 sequence: CSVEGLVRYNEQFL. CDR3 in DNA: TGCAGCGTTGAGGGGCTAGTCCGGTACAATGAGCAGTTCCTC.

This clonotype was counted at least ten times. The rearrangement uses TRBV9 and TRBJ2-3, with unresolved D. There are 14 residues in the CDR3. The V gene's germline CDR1 is SGDLS and CDR2 YYNGEE. V shed 1 base and J shed 5 bases, with 11 bases lying between them. The CDR3 sequence: CASSVPPGGDTQYF. CDR3 in DNA: TGTGCCAGCAGCGTACCCCCAGGTGGAGATACGCAGTATTTT. The full variable domain, completed using reference TRBV9 and TRBJ2-3, is DSGVTQTPKHLITATGQRVTLRCSPRSGDLSVYWYQQSLDQGLQFLIQYYNGEERAKGNILERFSAQQFPDLHSELNLSSLELGDSALYFCASSVPPGGDTQYFGPGTRLTVL.

This clonotype was observed at least ten times. The chain is built from TRBV5-1 and TRBJ2-1; 12 bases align to TRBD2. The CDR3 runs 17 residues. The ends lost 2 bases at V and 3 bases at J; junction bases unmatched: 6. Germline-derived CDR1 and CDR2 are SGHRS and YFSETQ. CDR3 protein: CASSLRASGRGYNEQFF. DNA for the CDR3: TGCGCCAGCAGCTTAAGGGCTAGCGGGAGGGGCTACAATGAGCAGTTCTTC.

The genes are TRBV29-1 and TRBJ2-3; 8 bases are shared with TRBD2. V shed 6 bases and J 3 bases; nucleotides not matched to a gene: 11. The germline V gene has CDR1 SQVTM and CDR2 ANQGSEA. The CDR3 contains 15 residues. CDR3 nucleotides: TGCAGCGTCCGAAGGAGCGGGAGAGAAACAGATACGCAGTATTTT. Protein sequence: CSVRRSGRETDTQYF.

Points on this clonotype: The germline gene is not matched at one end of the junction; a read error may be the cause. V usage is TRBV6-5 and J usage is TRBJ1-2; D not certain. The CDR3 consists of 15 residues. CDR1 and CDR2 from the germline V gene are MNHEY and SVGAGI. For the CDR3, the DNA is TGTGCCAGCAGTCACTCGACGGAAGGCCGCCTGGGCTACACCTTC. Translating it yields CASSHSTEGRLGYTF.

This clonotype was counted many times. This rearrangement joins TRBV20-1 to TRBJ2-7; 8 nucleotides match TRBD1. The CDR3 totals 14 residues. Germline lookup yields CDR1 DFQATT and CDR2 SNEGSKA (reference sequence). The V segment lost 6 bases and the J segment 2 bases; nucleotides outside the gene matches: 9. CDR3 in amino acids: CSAQGAGKAYEQYF. CDR3 sequence (DNA): TGCAGTGCCCAGGGGGCAGGGAAAGCCTACGAGCAGTACTTC.

There are a few counts of this clonotype. This rearrangement joins TRBV4-1 to TRBJ2-5; D unresolved. Germline V gene lookup returns CDR1 MGHRA and CDR2 YSYEKL. The CDR3 extends over 13 amino acids. V dropped 6 bases and J dropped 5 bases, with 13 bases sitting between them. The CDR3 region is CASSPTDRETQYF. The CDR3 DNA sequence: TGCGCCAGCAGTCCAACAGATCGGGAGACCCAGTACTTC.

Note on this clonotype: A much larger clone is a single base away; this may be a read error. CDR3 DNA: TGTGCCAGCAGTCCCCGGGACAACACCGGGGAGCTGTCTTTT. This translates into CASSPRDNTGELSF. The gene calls are TRBV12-3 or TRBV12-4 and TRBJ2-2; a possible D gene is TRBD1 (6 bases). This CDR3 contains 14 residues.

As regards this clonotype: A much larger clone is a single base away; this may be a read error. CDR3 in amino acids: CASNPRGDEQYF. The CDR3 coding sequence is TGTGCCAGCAATCCTCGGGGGGACGAGCAGTACTTC. The V gene is TRBV2, the J gene TRBJ2-7; 7 bases map to TRBD2. V gave up 7 bases and J gave up 5 bases; unmatched junction bases: 5. Per germline, CDR1 SNHLY and CDR2 FYNNEI. The CDR3 is made up of 12 amino acids.

In its sample, this clonotype was seen a few times. V usage is TRBV3-1 and J usage is TRBJ2-5; TRBD1 is a possible D gene (7 bases). The CDR3 length is 11 residues. Germline CDR1 reads LGHDT; CDR2 reads YNNKEL (reference sequence). The CDR3 bases are TGTGCTAGGCAGGGGGGAGAGACCCAGTACTTC. Its translation is CARQGGETQYF.

This clonotype was observed at least ten times. This chain links TRBV7-2 with TRBJ2-5, with 10 bases identical to TRBD2. Per germline, CDR1 SGHTA and CDR2 FQGNSA. The CDR3 length is 17 residues. V shed 5 bases and J 5 bases; nucleotides not matched to a gene: 14. The CDR3, as DNA: TGTGCCAGCAGCACTCTTGGGGGACTAGCGCTAAGGGAGACCCAGTACTTC. Encoded protein: CASSTLGGLALRETQYF.

This clonotype was counted between two and nine times. This chain connects TRBV28 to TRBJ1-2; TRBD1 aligns across 8 bases. Losses at the gene ends were 7 bases for V and 2 bases for J; bases not matched to a gene: 6. This CDR3 comprises 14 residues. The germline V gene has CDR1 MDHEN and CDR2 SYDVKM. CDR3 in amino acids: CASNQQGVNYGYTF. CDR3 nucleotides: TGTGCCAGCAATCAACAGGGGGTGAACTATGGCTACACCTTC.

The table lists this clonotype with many counts. The chain is built from TRBV6-1 and TRBJ2-7, with D perhaps matching TRBD1 or TRBD2 (5 bases each). Per germline, CDR1 MNHNS and CDR2 SASEGT. The V end was cut by 4 bases, the J end by 4 bases, with 14 bases between. The CDR3 has 14 residues. The CDR3, as DNA: TGTGCCAGCAGTGGTCAGGGTGAGGGGTACGAGCAGTACTTC. The encoded protein is CASSGQGEGYEQYF.

This clonotype has at least ten counts. The V call is TRBV20-1, the J call TRBJ2-1; D not resolved. This CDR3 has 18 amino acids. V lost 0 bases to trimming and J lost 6 bases, with 24 bases between them. Germline loops: CDR1 DFQATT, CDR2 SNEGSKA (reference sequence). CDR3 DNA: TGCAGTGCTAGAGATCGGGTGGTGCCCCTGGCCTTTCGCAATGAGCAGTTCTTC. It yields the protein CSARDRVVPLAFRNEQFF.

This clonotype was detected many times. The chain employs TRBV5-5 and TRBJ1-3; D remains ambiguous. Germline V gene lookup returns CDR1 SGHKS and CDR2 YYEKEE (reference sequence). The V and J ends lost 0 bases and 4 bases respectively, with 5 bases between them. The CDR3 runs to 13 residues. The CDR3 loop is CASSLAQGNTIYF. Written as DNA, the CDR3 is TGTGCCAGCAGCTTGGCCCAGGGAAACACCATATATTTT.

Many counts were recorded for this clonotype. J is TRBJ2-7 and V is TRBV4-2; D gene unclear. The V gene's germline CDR1 is LGHNA and CDR2 YNFKEQ. The CDR3 runs 12 residues. The germline V and J ends were trimmed by 0 bases and 6 bases, with 6 bases remaining between them. The CDR3 DNA is TGTGCCAGCAGCCAAGAGGCACGCGAGCAGTACTTC. It encodes CASSQEAREQYF.

This clonotype was picked up many times. V and J are TRBV5-1 and TRBJ1-2, with 7 nucleotides matching TRBD1. The CDR3 length is 14 residues. The germline V gene encodes CDR1 SGHRS and CDR2 YFSETQ. V lost 4 bases to trimming and J lost 4 bases; unmatched junction nucleotides: 7. This CDR3 reads CASSPGQTIYGYTF. The CDR3 DNA sequence: TGCGCCAGCAGCCCGGGACAGACCATCTATGGCTACACCTTC.

This chain joins TRBV6-6 and TRBJ2-1; 10 positions match TRBD2. V was clipped by 6 bases and J by 2 bases; unmatched bases: 13. Germline V gene data show CDR1 as MNHNY and CDR2 as SVGAGI (reference sequence). The CDR3 has 18 residues. The CDR3 DNA reads TGTGCCAGCAGCCCCCCTACTAGCGGGGCGACCCCCTACAATGAGCAGTTCTTC. This codes for CASSPPTSGATPYNEQFF.

This sequence joins TRBV3-1 and TRBJ2-3; 9 bases fit TRBD1. Losses at the gene ends were 1 base for V and 4 bases for J; bases not matched to a gene: 3. The CDR3 loop spans 15 amino acids. Germline V gene lookup returns CDR1 LGHDT and CDR2 YNNKEL (reference sequence). The CDR3 loop reads CASSQGQGGADTQYF. The DNA for the CDR3 is TGTGCCAGCAGCCAAGGACAGGGGGGGGCAGATACGCAGTATTTT.

With regard to this clonotype: A much larger clone sits a single nucleotide away, making a read error possible. This sequence joins TRBV11-2 and TRBJ2-7; 9 positions agree with TRBD2. The CDR3 runs to 14 residues. Germline loops: CDR1 SGHAT, CDR2 FQNNGV. J was trimmed by 6 bases and V by 8 bases; bases with no gene match: 11. The CDR3 protein is CASGPLAGWGEQYF. CDR3 DNA: TGTGCCAGCGGCCCTCTAGCGGGATGGGGCGAGCAGTACTTC.

V and J are TRBV18 and TRBJ2-2; 7 bases match TRBD1. Per the germline V gene, CDR1 is KGHSH and CDR2 is LQKENI. The CDR3 extends over 16 amino acids. V was pared by 6 bases and J by 0 bases, with 7 bases of the junction left unmatched. The CDR3 sequence: CASSPGQKPNTGELFF. CDR3 bases: TGTGCCAGCTCTCCGGGACAGAAACCGAACACCGGGGAGCTGTTTTTT.